Below are 9 T cell receptor beta chains sequenced from a single sample in a study of cytomegalovirus exposure and HLA in healthy donors. Primers for the PCR totalled 60 Vbeta and 13 Jbeta. The protocol was immunoSEQ multiplex PCR, while the TCRdb copy is restricted to in-frame clones and leaves out a portion. The top ten hold about 8.3% of the sample, which has 100,000 to 120,000 clones, around 74% seen once. Sequencing was done on a sample of PBMCs. The origin of the receptors is a middle-aged woman in good health and CMV-seropositive.

The rearrangement links TRBV18 to TRBJ2-7, with a possible D match to TRBD1 (6 bases). CDR1 is KGHSH and CDR2 is LQKENI in the germline V gene. Trimming stripped 3 bases from V and 3 bases from J, with 15 bases between. This CDR3 region has 15 residues. The DNA for the CDR3 is TGTGCCAGCTCACCGGACAGCGAAGGTTACTACGAGCAGTACTTC. Encoded protein: CASSPDSEGYYEQYF.

The chain combines TRBV28 with TRBJ1-2; no firm D call. Germline V lookup: CDR1 MDHEN, CDR2 SYDVKM. V was shortened by 9 bases and J by 3 bases, with 11 bases between the two germline ends. The CDR3 spans 12 residues. CDR3 protein: CASVGGDYGYTF. CDR3 bases: TGTGCCAGTGTCGGTGGTGACTATGGCTACACCTTC.

The sample holds one count of this clone. CDR3 residues: CASSFVGVGAYEQYF. The DNA for the CDR3 is TGTGCCAGCAGTTTTGTTGGGGTTGGGGCCTACGAGCAGTACTTC. The chain carries TRBV28 and TRBJ2-5; unclear D gene. TRBJ2-7 matches the DNA end more closely, so the J call is doubtful. The CDR3 totals 15 residues. From germline, CDR1 is MDHEN and CDR2 SYDVKM.

The V gene is TRBV28, the J gene TRBJ2-1; tentative D call: TRBD1 (5 bases). Trimming took 6 bases from V and 11 from J, leaving 11 bases between them. The length of the CDR3 is 11 residues. CDR1 and CDR2 from the germline V gene are MDHEN and SYDVKM. The CDR3 nucleotides are TGTGCCAGCAGCACAGGTTTCCAGCAGTTCTTC. Translated, it gives CASSTGFQQFF.

The chain is built from TRBV19 and TRBJ1-3, with D perhaps TRBD1 (5 bases). Germline values: CDR1 LNHDA, CDR2 SQIVND (reference sequence). The CDR3 is made up of 15 amino acids. Trimming took 8 bases from V and 3 from J, leaving 17 bases between them. The CDR3, as DNA: TGTGCCAGTCGCCCCGTGCAGGGTGGTGGAAACACCATATATTTT. This codes for CASRPVQGGGNTIYF.

The chain uses TRBV29-1 and TRBJ1-5; D gene uncertain. This CDR3 is built from 13 residues. Trimming removed 4 bases from V and 6 bases from J, with 13 bases in between. Germline values: CDR1 SQVTM, CDR2 ANQGSEA. The CDR3 DNA sequence: TGCAGCGTTGGAGACGGGGTTGGTCAGCCCCAGCATTTT. Translating it yields CSVGDGVGQPQHF. Variable domain in full (rest from reference TRBV29-1 and TRBJ1-5): SAVISQKPSRDICQRGTSLTIQCQVDSQVTMMFWYRQQPGQSLTLIATANQGSEATYESGFVIDKFPISRPNLTFSTLTVSNMSPEDSSIYLCSVGDGVGQPQHFGDGTRLSIL.

The chain carries TRBV28 and TRBJ1-2; 7 bases agree with TRBD1. J lost 4 bases, V lost 5 bases, and 7 bases had no gene match. CDR3 length equals 14 residues. Per the germline V gene, CDR1 is MDHEN and CDR2 is SYDVKM. The CDR3, as DNA: TGTGCCAGCAGTCCCCCGACAGGGAGCTATGGCTACACCTTC. It encodes CASSPPTGSYGYTF.

The chain links TRBV27 to TRBJ2-3; 10 bases agree with TRBD1. CDR3 length: 16 residues. V was clipped by 8 bases and J by 4 bases; unmatched bases: 12. Germline lookup yields CDR1 MNHEY and CDR2 SMNVEV (reference sequence). The CDR3 coding sequence is TGTGCCAGCTTTCTATTTTCCGGGACAGGGGCAGATACGCAGTATTTT. Protein: CASFLFSGTGADTQYF.

J is TRBJ2-1 and V is TRBV6-4, with D perhaps TRBD2 (6 bases). V shed 2 bases and J shed 2 bases, with 10 bases lying between them. The CDR3 totals 15 residues. Germline values: CDR1 MRHNA, CDR2 SNTAGT. CDR3 sequence (DNA): TGTGCCAGCAGTGACCCTAGCGCTGCCTACAATGAGCAGTTCTTC. Protein sequence: CASSDPSAAYNEQFF.